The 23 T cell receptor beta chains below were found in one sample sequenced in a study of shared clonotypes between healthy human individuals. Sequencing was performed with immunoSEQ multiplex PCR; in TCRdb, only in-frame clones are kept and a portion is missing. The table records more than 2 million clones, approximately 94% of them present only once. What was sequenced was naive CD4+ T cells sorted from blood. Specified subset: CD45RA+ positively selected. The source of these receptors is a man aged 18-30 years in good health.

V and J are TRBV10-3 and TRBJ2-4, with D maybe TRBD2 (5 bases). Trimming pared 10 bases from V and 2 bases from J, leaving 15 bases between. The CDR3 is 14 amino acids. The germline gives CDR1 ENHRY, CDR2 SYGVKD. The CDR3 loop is CATQASGTKNIQYF. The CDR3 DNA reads TGTGCCACCCAAGCGTCGGGAACCAAAAACATTCAGTACTTC.

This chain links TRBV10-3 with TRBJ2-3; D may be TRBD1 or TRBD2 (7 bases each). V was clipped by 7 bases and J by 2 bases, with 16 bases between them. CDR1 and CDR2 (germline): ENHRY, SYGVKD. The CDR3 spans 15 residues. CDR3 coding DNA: TGTGCCATCAAGAGGGGGCTAGCGGACACAGATACGCAGTATTTT. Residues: CAIKRGLADTDTQYF.

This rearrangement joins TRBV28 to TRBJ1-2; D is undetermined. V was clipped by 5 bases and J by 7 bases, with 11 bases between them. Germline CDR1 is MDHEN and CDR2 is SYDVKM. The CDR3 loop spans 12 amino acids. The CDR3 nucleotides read TGTGCCAGCAGTGAGGACCCCCTTGGCTACACCTTC. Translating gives CASSEDPLGYTF.

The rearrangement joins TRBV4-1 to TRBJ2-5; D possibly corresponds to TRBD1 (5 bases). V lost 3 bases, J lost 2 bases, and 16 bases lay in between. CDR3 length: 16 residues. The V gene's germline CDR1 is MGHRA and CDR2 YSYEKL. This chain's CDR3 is CASSQIYQGKQETQYF. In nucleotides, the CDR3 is TGCGCCAGCAGCCAGATATATCAGGGCAAGCAAGAGACCCAGTACTTC.

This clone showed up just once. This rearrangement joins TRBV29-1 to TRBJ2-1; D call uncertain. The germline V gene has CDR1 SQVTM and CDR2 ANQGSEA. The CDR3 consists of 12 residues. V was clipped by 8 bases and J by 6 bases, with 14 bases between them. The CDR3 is CSPQISSNEQFF. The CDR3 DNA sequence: TGCAGCCCCCAAATTAGCTCCAATGAGCAGTTCTTC.

In DNA, the CDR3 is TGCGCCAGCAGCTTGGCTGGGACGGAGGAAAAACTGTTTTTT. Amino acid sequence: CASSLAGTEEKLFF. The V call is TRBV5-1, the J call TRBJ1-4, with D possibly being TRBD1 (5 bases). The CDR3 has 14 amino acids. Trimming took 0 bases from V and 8 from J, leaving 11 bases between them. Germline loops: CDR1 SGHRS, CDR2 YFSETQ.

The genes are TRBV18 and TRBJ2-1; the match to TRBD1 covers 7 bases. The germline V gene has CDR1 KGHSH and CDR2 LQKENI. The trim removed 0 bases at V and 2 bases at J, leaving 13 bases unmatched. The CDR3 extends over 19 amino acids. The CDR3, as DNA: TGTGCCAGCTCACCACCTAGACCCCGACAGGGTCCCACCTACAATGAGCAGTTCTTC. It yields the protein CASSPPRPRQGPTYNEQFF.

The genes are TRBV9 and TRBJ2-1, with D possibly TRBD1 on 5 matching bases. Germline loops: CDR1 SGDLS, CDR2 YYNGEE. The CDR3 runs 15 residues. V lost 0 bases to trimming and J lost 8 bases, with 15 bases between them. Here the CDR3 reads CASSVDIGVGYEQFF. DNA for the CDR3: TGTGCCAGCAGCGTAGATATAGGGGTGGGATATGAGCAGTTCTTC.

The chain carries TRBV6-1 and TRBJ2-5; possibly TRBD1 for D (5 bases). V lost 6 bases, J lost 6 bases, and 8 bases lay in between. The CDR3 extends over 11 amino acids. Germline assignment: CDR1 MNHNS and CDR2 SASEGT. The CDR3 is CASRGVKTQYF. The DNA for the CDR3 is TGTGCCAGCAGAGGGGTGAAGACCCAGTACTTC.

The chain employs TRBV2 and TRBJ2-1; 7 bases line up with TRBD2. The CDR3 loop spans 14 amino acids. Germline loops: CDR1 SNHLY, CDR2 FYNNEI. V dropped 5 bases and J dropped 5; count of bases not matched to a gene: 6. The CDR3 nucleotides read TGTGCCAGCAGTCTAATAGCGGGCAACAATGAGCAGTTCTTC. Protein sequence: CASSLIAGNNEQFF.

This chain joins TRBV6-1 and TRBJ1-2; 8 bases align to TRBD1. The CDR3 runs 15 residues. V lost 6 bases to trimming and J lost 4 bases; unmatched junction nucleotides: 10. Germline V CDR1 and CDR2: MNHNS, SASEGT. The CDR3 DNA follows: TGTGCCAGCAGGGGAGATCGGACAGGGATCTATGGCTACACCTTC. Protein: CASRGDRTGIYGYTF.

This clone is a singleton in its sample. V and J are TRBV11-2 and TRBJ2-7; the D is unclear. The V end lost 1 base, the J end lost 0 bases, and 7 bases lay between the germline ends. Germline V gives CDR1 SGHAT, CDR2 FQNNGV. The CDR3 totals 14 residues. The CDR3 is CASSLVTGSYEQYF. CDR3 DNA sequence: TGTGCCAGCAGCTTAGTTACGGGCTCCTACGAGCAGTACTTC.

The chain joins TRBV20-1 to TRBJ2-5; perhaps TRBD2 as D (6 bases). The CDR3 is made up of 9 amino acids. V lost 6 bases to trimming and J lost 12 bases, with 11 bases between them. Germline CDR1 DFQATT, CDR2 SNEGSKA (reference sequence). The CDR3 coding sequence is TGCAGTGCAGGAACGGGGGAGTACTTC. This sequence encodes CSAGTGEYF.

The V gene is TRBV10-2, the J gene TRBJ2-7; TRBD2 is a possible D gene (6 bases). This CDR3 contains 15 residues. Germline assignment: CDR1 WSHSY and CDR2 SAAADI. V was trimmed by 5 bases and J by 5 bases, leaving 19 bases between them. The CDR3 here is CASSLGGSKRNEQYF. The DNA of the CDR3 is TGCGCCAGCAGTCTTGGGGGGAGTAAGCGCAACGAGCAGTACTTC.

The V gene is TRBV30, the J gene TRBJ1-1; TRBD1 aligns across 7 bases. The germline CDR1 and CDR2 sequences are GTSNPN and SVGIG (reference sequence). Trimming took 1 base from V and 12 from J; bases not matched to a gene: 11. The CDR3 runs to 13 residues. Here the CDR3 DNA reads TGTGCCTGGAGTGCACAGGGGCCCGGTGGGCCTTTCTTT. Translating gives CAWSAQGPGGPFF.

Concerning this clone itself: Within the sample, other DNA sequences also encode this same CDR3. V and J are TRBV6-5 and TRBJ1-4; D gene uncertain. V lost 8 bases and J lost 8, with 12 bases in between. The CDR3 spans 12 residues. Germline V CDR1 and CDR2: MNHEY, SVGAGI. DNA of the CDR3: TGTGCCAGCTCACGATCCGGGGAAAAACTGTTTTTT. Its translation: CASSRSGEKLFF.

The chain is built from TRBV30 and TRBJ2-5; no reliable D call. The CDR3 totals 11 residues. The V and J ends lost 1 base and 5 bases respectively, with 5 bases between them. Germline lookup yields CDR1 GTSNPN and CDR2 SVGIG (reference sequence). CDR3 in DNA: TGTGCCTGGAGTGATGCGGAGACCCAGTACTTC. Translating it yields CAWSDAETQYF.

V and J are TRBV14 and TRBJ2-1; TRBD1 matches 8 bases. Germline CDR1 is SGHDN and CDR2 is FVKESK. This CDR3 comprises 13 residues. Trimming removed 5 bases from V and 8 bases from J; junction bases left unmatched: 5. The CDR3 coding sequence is TGTGCCAGCAGCAGGACAGGGCCTTATGAGCAGTTCTTC. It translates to CASSRTGPYEQFF.

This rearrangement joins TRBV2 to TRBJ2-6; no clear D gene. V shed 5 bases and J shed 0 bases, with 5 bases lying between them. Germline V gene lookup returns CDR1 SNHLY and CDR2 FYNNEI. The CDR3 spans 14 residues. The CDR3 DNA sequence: TGTGCCAGCAGTTCTATCTCTGGGGCCAACGTCCTGACTTTC. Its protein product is CASSSISGANVLTF. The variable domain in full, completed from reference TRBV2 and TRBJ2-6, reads EPEVTQTPSHQVTQMGQEVILRCVPISNHLYFYWYRQILGQKVEFLVSFYNNEISEKSEIFDDQFSVERPDGSNFTLKIRSTKLEDSAMYFCASSSISGANVLTFGAGSRLTVL.

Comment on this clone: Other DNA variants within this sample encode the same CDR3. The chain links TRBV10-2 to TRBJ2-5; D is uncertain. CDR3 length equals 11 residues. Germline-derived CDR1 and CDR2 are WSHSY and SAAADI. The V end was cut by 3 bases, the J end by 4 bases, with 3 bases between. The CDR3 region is CASSEGETQYF. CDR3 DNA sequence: TGCGCCAGCAGTGAAGGAGAGACCCAGTACTTC.

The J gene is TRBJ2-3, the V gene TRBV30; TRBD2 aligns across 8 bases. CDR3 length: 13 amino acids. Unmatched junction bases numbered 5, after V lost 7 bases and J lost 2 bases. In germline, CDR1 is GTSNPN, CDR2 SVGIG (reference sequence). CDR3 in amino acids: CAFKRGPTDTQYF. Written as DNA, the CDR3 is TGTGCCTTTAAGCGGGGGCCCACAGATACGCAGTATTTT.

CDR3 DNA: TGTGCCTGGAGTGTTACGTGGGGTATGGGAGGAAATGAAAAACTGTTTTTT. This encodes CAWSVTWGMGGNEKLFF. The chain recombines TRBV30 with TRBJ1-4, with unresolved D. This CDR3 region has 17 residues. CDR1 is GTSNPN, CDR2 SVGIG, per germline (reference sequence). V lost 0 bases and J 5 bases, leaving 19 bases between the germline ends.

The CDR3 sequence: CASSASRGAMNTQYF. Written as DNA, the CDR3 is TGTGCCAGCAGCGCCAGTAGGGGGGCCATGAATACGCAGTATTTT. This sequence joins TRBV7-2 and TRBJ2-3; the D gene could be TRBD1 or TRBD2 (6 bases each). The V gene lost 5 bases and the J gene lost 7 bases, with 19 bases spanning the gap. Germline V gene sequence: CDR1 SGHTA, CDR2 FQGNSA. This CDR3 is built from 15 residues.